These 10 T cell receptor beta chains originate from one sample sequenced in a study of T cells in Graves' hyperthyroidism and ophthalmopathy. Researchers took RNA transcripts and amplified the TCR beta CDR3 regions from them. TCR CDR3 regions were first amplified by RT-PCR with HTBI primers. TCRdb used MiXCR to reprocess the multiplex PCR reads, holding one entry per CDR3 protein. This table has 300,000 to 400,000 distinct CDR3 sequences, roughly a fifth appearing once. The sequenced material came from blood. The receptors shown here come from a woman in her fifties or sixties with Graves' hyperthyroidism.

This clonotype was counted ten times or more. V is TRBV30 and J is TRBJ1-6; no reliable D call. From germline, CDR1 is GTSNPN and CDR2 SVGIG (reference sequence). The CDR3 extends over 12 amino acids. V lost 0 bases and J 11 bases, leaving 8 bases between the germline ends. CDR3 in amino acids: CAWSVHRAPLHF. The CDR3 DNA follows: TGTGCCTGGAGTGTACATCGCGCACCCCTCCACTTT.

At least ten counts were recorded for this clonotype. The chain employs TRBV6-1 and TRBJ1-1; D not certain. The CDR3 totals 11 residues. V lost 4 bases to trimming and J lost 6 bases, with 6 bases between them. Germline loops: CDR1 MNHNS, CDR2 SASEGT. The CDR3 nucleotides read TGTGCCAGCAGTGGGACGCCTGAAGCTTTCTTT. Residues: CASSGTPEAFF.

This clonotype was counted many times. This chain uses TRBV7-8 with TRBJ2-3, with 10 bases lining up with TRBD2. CDR3 length equals 15 residues. V was clipped by 7 bases and J by 2 bases; unmatched bases: 6. CDR1 and CDR2 (germline): SGHVS, FQNEAQ. The CDR3 coding sequence is TGTGCCAGCAACGAGCGGGAGGGCCTCACAGATACGCAGTATTTT. As protein: CASNEREGLTDTQYF.

About this clonotype: A much larger clone is a single base away; this may be a read error. The J gene is TRBJ1-1, the V gene TRBV30; D is perhaps TRBD1 (5 bases). The CDR3 runs to 12 residues. Per the germline V gene, CDR1 is GTSNPN and CDR2 is SVGIG (reference sequence). The V end lost 0 bases, the J end lost 5 bases, and 7 bases lay between the germline ends. CDR3 in amino acids: CAWSVRGTEAFF. DNA of the CDR3: TGTGCCTGGAGTGTACGGGGGACTGAAGCTTTCTTT. The complete variable domain, with remaining parts taken from reference TRBV30 and TRBJ1-1, reads SQTIHQWPATLVQPVGSPLSLECTVEGTSNPNLYWYRQAAGRGLQLLFYSVGIGQISSEVPQNLSASRPQDRQFILSSKKLLLSDSGFYLCAWSVRGTEAFFGQGTRLTVV.

This clonotype appeared many times. V usage is TRBV30 and J usage is TRBJ1-2; D remains ambiguous. Germline V CDR1 and CDR2: GTSNPN, SVGIG (reference sequence). The CDR3 has 13 amino acids. V was cut by 3 bases and J by 4 bases, with 12 bases left in between. The CDR3 spells CAWRMSGSYGYTF. DNA for the CDR3: TGTGCCTGGAGGATGTCCGGGTCCTATGGCTACACCTTC.

Ten or more counts support this clonotype. The CDR3 sequence: CASRYYRTANTGELFF. The DNA of the CDR3 is TGTGCCAGCAGGTATTACCGGACGGCGAACACCGGGGAGCTGTTTTTT. The rearrangement links TRBV12-3 or TRBV12-4 to TRBJ2-2, with D unresolved. The CDR3 extends over 16 amino acids. The V end lost 6 bases, the J end lost 0 bases, and 14 bases lay between the germline ends.

This clonotype was observed many times. The CDR3 loop is CAWDPTGYTGELFF. The CDR3 DNA sequence: TGTGCCTGGGACCCCACAGGGTACACCGGGGAGCTGTTTTTT. This rearrangement joins TRBV30 to TRBJ2-2, with D possibly being TRBD1 (6 bases). Germline V CDR1 and CDR2: GTSNPN, SVGIG (reference sequence). V was clipped by 5 bases and J by 3 bases, with 13 bases between them. CDR3 length equals 14 residues.

This clonotype was counted many times. The chain links TRBV11-2 to TRBJ1-3, with D maybe TRBD1 (5 bases). With 3 bases removed from V and 3 bases from J, the gap between germline ends came to 6 bases. The CDR3 is made up of 13 amino acids. Germline CDR1 reads SGHAT; CDR2 reads FQNNGV. In DNA, the CDR3 is TGTGCCAGCAGCTTTACAGGTGGAAACACCATATATTTT. Its translation: CASSFTGGNTIYF. Full variable domain (missing parts from reference TRBV11-2 and TRBJ1-3): EAGVAQSPRYKIIEKRQSVAFWCNPISGHATLYWYQQILGQGPKLLIQFQNNGVVDDSQLPKDRFSAERLKGVDSTLKIQPAKLEDSAVYLCASSFTGGNTIYFGEGSWLTVV.

The table lists this clonotype with many counts. Its ends do not fully match the called genes, so a read error is possible. The gene calls are TRBV28 and TRBJ2-3; 8 bases are shared with TRBD2. CDR3 size: 15 residues. Germline CDR1 and CDR2: MDHEN and SYDVKM. The CDR3 DNA is TGTGCCAGCAATTTAAGCGGGAGTGGCACAGATACGCAGTATTTT. Encoded protein: CASNLSGSGTDTQYF.

The chain links TRBV20-1 to TRBJ1-5, with D possibly matching TRBD1 (6 bases). Germline V lookup: CDR1 DFQATT, CDR2 SNEGSKA (reference sequence). This CDR3 comprises 16 residues. Trimming took off 1 base at V and 9 bases at J, with 22 bases between the two ends. CDR3 sequence: CSARARGAGVSTPQHF. In DNA, the CDR3 is TGCAGTGCTAGAGCCCGGGGGGCAGGGGTTAGTACGCCCCAGCATTTT.